The next 12 T cell receptor beta chains were all read from a single sample in a study of brain metastases from non-small cell lung cancer. Generated by immunoSEQ multiplex PCR, the TCRdb table keeps only in-frame clones and is missing some. The repertoire holds 14,000 to 15,000 clones, with around 81% as singletons. Specimen: primary lung tumor tissue. The receptors shown here come from a donor aged 40 or over with non-small cell lung cancer.

V gene TRBV18 combines with J gene TRBJ1-2, with 7 bases aligning to TRBD1. Germline V lookup: CDR1 KGHSH, CDR2 LQKENI. This CDR3 has 15 residues. V trimming: 3 bases; J trimming: 3 bases; junction bases outside the gene matches: 7. CDR3 coding DNA: TGTGCCAGCTCACCGGGACAGCTGCTTCACTATGGCTACACCTTC. Amino acids: CASSPGQLLHYGYTF.

The chain links TRBV9 to TRBJ1-6; weak D call: TRBD1 (6 bases). The V end was cut by 3 bases, the J end by 10 bases, with 14 bases between. The germline CDR1 and CDR2 sequences are SGDLS and YYNGEE. The CDR3 has 14 residues. The CDR3 DNA follows: TGTGCCAGCAGCGGCCGACAGGCGGGCTCACCCCTCCACTTT. It codes for CASSGRQAGSPLHF.

This clone was counted a few times. The chain combines TRBV5-6 with TRBJ2-5; D possibly corresponds to TRBD1 (5 bases). The germline CDR1 and CDR2 sequences are SGHDT and YYEEEE. CDR3 length equals 15 residues. V lost 1 base, J lost 1 base, and 11 bases lay in between. The CDR3 DNA is TGTGCCAGCAGCTTGACAGGATCAGTCCAAGAGACCCAGTACTTC. Translation gives CASSLTGSVQETQYF.

There are a few counts of this clone. The V gene is TRBV7-2, the J gene TRBJ1-1, with D unresolved. CDR1 and CDR2 from the germline V gene are SGHTA and FQGNSA. The CDR3 totals 13 residues. Trimming removed 3 bases from V and 0 bases from J, with 5 bases in between. The CDR3 protein is CASSFGLNTEAFF. The CDR3, as DNA: TGTGCCAGCAGCTTCGGGCTGAACACTGAAGCTTTCTTT. The full variable domain, in which reference TRBV7-2 and TRBJ1-1 provide the parts outside the CDR3, is GAGVSQSPSNKVTEKGKDVELRCDPISGHTALYWYRQSLGQGLEFLIYFQGNSAPDKSGLPSDRFSAERTGGSVSTLTIQRTQQEDSAVYLCASSFGLNTEAFFGQGTRLTVV.

The J gene is TRBJ1-2, the V gene TRBV7-2, with D perhaps matching TRBD1 (6 bases). CDR1 SGHTA and CDR2 FQGNSA come from the germline V gene. The germline V and J ends were trimmed by 3 bases and 3 bases, with 14 bases remaining between them. The CDR3 totals 15 residues. CDR3 loop: CASSFYRDEDYGYTF. CDR3 bases: TGTGCCAGCAGCTTTTACAGGGATGAGGACTATGGCTACACCTTC.

The CDR3 loop is CASSDSGFPTDTQYF. In DNA, the CDR3 is TGTGCCAGCAGTGACTCGGGCTTCCCCACAGATACGCAGTATTTT. The chain links TRBV6-4 to TRBJ2-3, with D unclear. The CDR3 totals 15 residues. The germline CDR1 and CDR2 sequences are MRHNA and SNTAGT. V lost 0 bases, J lost 2 bases, and 9 bases lay in between.

This rearrangement joins TRBV19 to TRBJ2-1; D possibly corresponds to TRBD2 (7 bases). Trimming stripped 7 bases from V and 0 bases from J, with 16 bases between. Germline CDR1 is LNHDA and CDR2 is SQIVND (reference sequence). The CDR3 has 16 residues. The CDR3 protein is CASTGGQASSYNEQFF. The CDR3 nucleotides read TGTGCCAGTACGGGGGGCCAGGCTAGCTCCTACAATGAGCAGTTCTTC.

This chain uses TRBV28 with TRBJ1-2; a weak D match, TRBD1 (6 bases). The CDR3 sequence is 14 residues long. Germline CDR1 reads MDHEN; CDR2 reads SYDVKM. Deletions cut 4 bases from V and 4 bases from J, with 13 bases between. CDR3 nucleotide sequence: TGTGCCAGCAGTTCGGCGCAGGGGATCTATGGCTACACCTTC. Translating gives CASSSAQGIYGYTF.

This clone is a singleton in its sample. The chain recombines TRBV27 with TRBJ2-1; D unclear. V was pared by 1 base and J by 8 bases, with 12 bases between. Germline V gives CDR1 MNHEY, CDR2 SMNVEV (reference sequence). This CDR3 has 14 amino acids. The CDR3 nucleotides are TGTGCCAGCAGTTTATTACCCCCGTCCGATGAGCAGTTCTTC. This codes for CASSLLPPSDEQFF.

This chain joins TRBV5-1 and TRBJ1-2; 9 nucleotides line up with TRBD1. The CDR3 spans 14 residues. Germline CDR1 SGHRS, CDR2 YFSETQ. Trimming cost V 4 bases and J 5 bases; bases outside gene matches: 6. The DNA for the CDR3 is TGCGCCAGCAGCCCAGCCGGGACAGGGTATGGCTACACCTTC. Translated, it gives CASSPAGTGYGYTF.

The chain has TRBV18 and TRBJ2-1; D is unresolved. Germline CDR1 reads KGHSH; CDR2 reads LQKENI. The CDR3 has 16 amino acids. Between the trimmed V and J ends, which lost 3 bases and 1 base, there was a span of 13 bases. The CDR3 nucleotides are TGTGCCAGCTCACCTCCCAGTGCTGGATCCTACAATGAGCAGTTCTTC. Translation gives CASSPPSAGSYNEQFF.

This chain uses TRBV6-2 or TRBV6-3 with TRBJ2-3; D is unresolved. V was clipped by 2 bases and J by 4 bases, with 13 bases between them. Germline V lookup: CDR1 MNHEY, CDR2 SVGEGT. This CDR3 contains 15 residues. The CDR3, as DNA: TGTGCCAGCAGTTACGAGGCGCCTAGGGCAGATACGCAGTATTTT. This translates into CASSYEAPRADTQYF.